This entry lists 21 T cell receptor beta chains sequenced from one sample in a study of cytomegalovirus exposure and HLA in healthy donors. 60 Vbeta and 13 Jbeta primers were used in PCR. Assay: immunoSEQ multiplex PCR; the TCRdb copy retains only in-frame clones and omits some. The repertoire holds roughly 140,000 clones, with 75% to 80% as singletons. The sequencing input was PBMCs. Receptors originate from a woman aged 18-29 years in good health and CMV-seropositive.

The rearrangement joins TRBV6-5 to TRBJ1-3, with TRBD1 matching 7 bases. The CDR3 consists of 15 residues. Per germline, CDR1 MNHEY and CDR2 SVGAGI. V gave up 5 bases and J gave up 7 bases; unmatched junction bases: 11. CDR3: CASSARGTATNTIYF. The CDR3 DNA is TGTGCCAGCAGTGCCAGGGGGACTGCTACGAACACCATATATTTT.

This clone has just one count. The CDR3, as DNA: TGTGCCAGCAGCTTGGAGGCAGGGGGCTATGAAAAACTGTTTTTT. It specifies CASSLEAGGYEKLFF. The chain is built from TRBV5-6 and TRBJ1-4, with 8 bases that match TRBD1. Per germline, CDR1 SGHDT and CDR2 YYEEEE. Trimming cost V 0 bases and J 6 bases; bases outside gene matches: 4. This CDR3 region has 15 residues.

V and J are TRBV6-5 and TRBJ2-7; D may be TRBD1 (5 bases). V gave up 6 bases and J gave up 6 bases, with 15 bases separating them. Germline CDR1 reads MNHEY; CDR2 reads SVGAGI. This CDR3 spans 13 amino acids. The CDR3 DNA sequence: TGTGCCAGCAGGGCAAGACAGACCTCCGAGCAGTACTTC. It translates to CASRARQTSEQYF.

The chain combines TRBV5-5 with TRBJ2-2; 11 positions agree with TRBD1. Germline V gene lookup returns CDR1 SGHKS and CDR2 YYEKEE (reference sequence). V dropped 4 bases and J dropped 2; count of bases not matched to a gene: 4. This CDR3 region has 16 residues. CDR3 nucleotide sequence: TGTGCCAGCAGCAGGGGACAGGGGGTTAACACCGGGGAGCTGTTTTTT. Translated: CASSRGQGVNTGELFF.

The rearrangement links TRBV6-1 to TRBJ1-5; perhaps TRBD1 as D (5 bases). The CDR3 has 15 amino acids. Germline CDR1 and CDR2: MNHNS and SASEGT. The V end lost 6 bases, the J end lost 5 bases, and 17 bases lay between the germline ends. The CDR3 spells CASRPQELIDQPQHF. The CDR3 DNA sequence: TGTGCCAGCAGGCCACAGGAGCTGATAGATCAGCCCCAGCATTTT.

The V gene is TRBV19, the J gene TRBJ1-1; TRBD1 matches 8 bases. The CDR3 has 15 amino acids. J lost 3 bases, V lost 1 base, and 4 bases had no gene match. Germline CDR1 is LNHDA and CDR2 is SQIVND (reference sequence). Here the CDR3 reads CASSIGDRGDTEAFF. The DNA of the CDR3 is TGTGCCAGTAGTATAGGAGACAGGGGTGACACTGAAGCTTTCTTT.

The CDR3: CASSRDRNEAFF. The CDR3 region has the DNA TGCGCCAGCAGCCGCGACAGAAATGAAGCTTTCTTT. The rearrangement joins TRBV5-1 to TRBJ1-1; D might be TRBD1 (5 bases). V was clipped by 4 bases and J by 7 bases, with 11 bases between them. CDR1 is SGHRS, CDR2 YFSETQ, per germline. CDR3 size: 12 residues.

The rearrangement uses TRBV18 and TRBJ1-1, with a tentative D call TRBD1 (6 bases). The V gene's germline CDR1 is KGHSH and CDR2 LQKENI. This CDR3 region has 15 residues. V lost 4 bases and J lost 1, with 13 bases in between. The CDR3: CASSRRQETNTEAFF. The CDR3 DNA is TGTGCCAGCTCACGGAGACAGGAGACGAACACTGAAGCTTTCTTT. Full variable domain (outside the CDR3, taken from reference TRBV18 and TRBJ1-1): NAGVMQNPRHLVRRRGQEARLRCSPMKGHSHVYWYRQLPEEGLKFMVYLQKENIIDESGMPKERFSAEFPKEGPSILRIQQVVRGDSAAYFCASSRRQETNTEAFFGQGTRLTVV.

V usage is TRBV5-1 and J usage is TRBJ2-5; 11 bases are a match to TRBD2. The CDR3 is 17 residues long. Trimming cost V 6 bases and J 4 bases; bases outside gene matches: 14. Germline values: CDR1 SGHRS, CDR2 YFSETQ. The CDR3 loop reads CASTRGSSGGAGETQYF. The DNA for the CDR3 is TGCGCCAGCACCCGAGGAAGTAGCGGGGGGGCCGGAGAGACCCAGTACTTC.

The CDR3 protein is CASSLQGTNSPLHF. The DNA of the CDR3 is TGTGCCAGCAGCTTACAGGGCACAAATTCACCCCTCCACTTT. V and J are TRBV5-4 and TRBJ1-6, with D possibly matching TRBD1 (6 bases). Trimming stripped 2 bases from V and 7 bases from J, with 10 bases between. The length of the CDR3 is 14 residues. Germline CDR1 SGHNT, CDR2 YYREEE (reference sequence).

The chain combines TRBV29-1 with TRBJ2-2; a possible D gene is TRBD1 (5 bases). Trimming shortened V by 2 bases and J by 6 bases, and 10 bases separated the two germline ends. This CDR3 has 13 amino acids. Looked up from germline, CDR1 is SQVTM and CDR2 is ANQGSEA. The CDR3 is CSVETRVAGELFF. The DNA of the CDR3 is TGCAGCGTTGAAACCAGGGTGGCCGGGGAGCTGTTTTTT.

The V and J genes are TRBV30 and TRBJ2-1; no clear D gene. The CDR3 contains 13 residues. V was clipped by 1 base and J by 5 bases, with 9 bases between them. Germline V lookup: CDR1 GTSNPN, CDR2 SVGIG (reference sequence). The CDR3 coding sequence is TGTGCCTGGAGTGGTAGAGGAAACAATGAGCAGTTCTTC. It encodes CAWSGRGNNEQFF.

V is TRBV28 and J is TRBJ1-4; 10 positions agree with TRBD1. Germline CDR1 MDHEN, CDR2 SYDVKM. The V gene end was trimmed by 5 bases and the J gene end by 5 bases; junction bases not matched to a gene: 5. There are 15 residues in the CDR3. The CDR3 coding sequence is TGTGCCAGCAGTGGGGCGGGACAGGGGAATGAAAAACTGTTTTTT. It specifies CASSGAGQGNEKLFF.

The V gene is TRBV18, the J gene TRBJ2-2; the match to TRBD2 covers 9 bases. After removal of 3 bases from V and 2 bases from J, the junction contained 4 bases not matched to a gene. CDR3 length: 16 amino acids. Germline assignment: CDR1 KGHSH and CDR2 LQKENI. The CDR3 nucleotides are TGTGCCAGCTCACCTCGGACTAGCGTAAACACCGGGGAGCTGTTTTTT. Its protein is CASSPRTSVNTGELFF.

This sequence joins TRBV21-1 and TRBJ2-3; the table's D gene call, TRBD1, was not cross checked with the DNA. TRBV21-1 is recorded as a pseudogene. The CDR3 sequence is 20 residues long. The CDR3 nucleotides read TGTGCCAGCAGCAAAGTGTCTGGGACAGGGTATTTCGCAACCGCCCGAAAGCAGTATTTT. This sequence encodes CASSKVSGTGYFATARKQYF.

The CDR3 sequence: CASSGPQIETQYF. CDR3 DNA sequence: TGTGCCAGCAGCGGGCCCCAAATAGAGACCCAGTACTTC. The chain is built from TRBV11-1 and TRBJ2-5; D gene ambiguous. Germline-derived CDR1 and CDR2 are SGHAT and FQDESV (reference sequence). CDR3 length: 13 residues. V lost 5 bases to trimming and J lost 4 bases, with 11 bases between them.

The chain recombines TRBV6-1 with TRBJ1-5; 9 nucleotides match TRBD1. The V gene's germline CDR1 is MNHNS and CDR2 SASEGT. V lost 6 bases, J lost 6 bases, and 9 bases stayed unmatched. This CDR3 spans 15 amino acids. CDR3 protein: CASRSQGASFQPQHF. DNA for the CDR3: TGTGCCAGCAGATCACAGGGGGCAAGTTTTCAGCCCCAGCATTTT.

This rearrangement joins TRBV7-9 to TRBJ2-7; D is unresolved. This CDR3 comprises 11 residues. Germline values: CDR1 SEHNR, CDR2 FQNEAQ (reference sequence). In DNA form, the CDR3 reads TGTTCCGGAGAGGATCTTGGAGAGCAGTACTTC. It translates to CSGEDLGEQYF. The full variable domain, completed using reference TRBV7-9 and TRBJ2-7, is DTGVSQNPRHKITKRGQNVTFRCDPISEHNRLYWYRQTLGQGPEFLTYFQNEAQLEKSRLLSDRFSAERPKGSFSTLEIQRTEQGDSAMYLCSGEDLGEQYFGPGTRLTVT.

V and J are TRBV5-6 and TRBJ2-7; maybe TRBD2 (6 bases). This CDR3 is built from 14 residues. V lost 7 bases and J 3 bases, leaving 17 bases between the germline ends. Germline CDR1 reads SGHDT; CDR2 reads YYEEEE. The CDR3 DNA sequence: TGTGCCAGCCGAGACTCCGGGACTTTCTACGAGCAGTACTTC. This sequence encodes CASRDSGTFYEQYF.

The gene calls are TRBV7-6 and TRBJ2-5; 7 nucleotides agree with TRBD1. Germline lookup yields CDR1 SGHVS and CDR2 FNYEAQ. The CDR3 length is 17 residues. Trimming at V came to 4 bases and at J to 0 bases, leaving 11 bases not matched to a gene. CDR3 nucleotides: TGTGCCAGCAGCTGGGGACAGAATAAGTGGGACCAAGAGACCCAGTACTTC. It specifies CASSWGQNKWDQETQYF.

In this sample, this clone turned up a few times. V is TRBV5-4 and J is TRBJ2-7, with 7 bases lining up with TRBD2. V was pared by 0 bases and J by 3 bases, with 6 bases of the junction left unmatched. Germline V gene data show CDR1 as SGHNT and CDR2 as YYREEE (reference sequence). The CDR3 extends over 15 amino acids. DNA for the CDR3: TGTGCCAGCAGCTTGGGGGGGGGAAGAGTCTACGAGCAGTACTTC. This codes for CASSLGGGRVYEQYF.